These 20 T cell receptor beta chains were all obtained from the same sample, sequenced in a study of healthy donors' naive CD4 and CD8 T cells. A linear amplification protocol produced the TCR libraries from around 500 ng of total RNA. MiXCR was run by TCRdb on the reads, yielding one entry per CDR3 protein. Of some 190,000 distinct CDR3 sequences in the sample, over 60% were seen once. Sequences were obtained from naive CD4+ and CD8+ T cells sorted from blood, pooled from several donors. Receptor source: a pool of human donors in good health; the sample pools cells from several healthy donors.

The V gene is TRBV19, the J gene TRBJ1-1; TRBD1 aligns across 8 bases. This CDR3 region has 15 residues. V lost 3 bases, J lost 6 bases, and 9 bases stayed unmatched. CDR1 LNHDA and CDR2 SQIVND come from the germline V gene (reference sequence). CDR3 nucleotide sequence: TGTGCCAGTAGTATTCGGACAGGGTTTTTACCTGAAGCTTTCTTT. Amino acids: CASSIRTGFLPEAFF.

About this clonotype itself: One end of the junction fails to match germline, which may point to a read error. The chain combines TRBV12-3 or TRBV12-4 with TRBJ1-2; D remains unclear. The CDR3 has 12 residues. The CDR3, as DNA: TGTGCCAGCAACCGACCGGGTTCTGGCTACACTTTC. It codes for CASNRPGSGYTF.

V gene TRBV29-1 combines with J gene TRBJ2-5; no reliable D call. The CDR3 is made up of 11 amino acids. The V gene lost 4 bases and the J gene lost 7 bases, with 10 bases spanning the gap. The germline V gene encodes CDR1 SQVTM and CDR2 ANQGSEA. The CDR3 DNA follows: TGCAGCGTTGGGCCCTTGGGGACCCAGTACTTC. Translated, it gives CSVGPLGTQYF.

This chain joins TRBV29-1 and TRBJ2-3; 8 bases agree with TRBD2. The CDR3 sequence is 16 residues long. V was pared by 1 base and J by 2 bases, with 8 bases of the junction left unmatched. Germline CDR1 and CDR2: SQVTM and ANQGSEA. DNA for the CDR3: TGCAGCGTTGAAGGGGTAACTAGCGGTGCCACAGATACGCAGTATTTT. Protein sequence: CSVEGVTSGATDTQYF.

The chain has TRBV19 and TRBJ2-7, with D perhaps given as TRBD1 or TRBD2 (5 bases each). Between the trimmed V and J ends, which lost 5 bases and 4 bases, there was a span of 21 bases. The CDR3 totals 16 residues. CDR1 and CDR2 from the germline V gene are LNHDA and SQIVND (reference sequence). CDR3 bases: TGTGCCAGTAGTCTCGCCGGGGACGGGCTTTTTTACGAGCAGTACTTC. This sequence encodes CASSLAGDGLFYEQYF.

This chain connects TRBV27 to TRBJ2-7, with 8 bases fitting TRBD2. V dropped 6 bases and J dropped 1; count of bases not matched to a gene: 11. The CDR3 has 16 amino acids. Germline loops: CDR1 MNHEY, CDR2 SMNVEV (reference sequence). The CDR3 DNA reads TGTGCCAGCAGCCCGGGACTAGGCCTAAGTTCCTACGAGCAGTACTTC. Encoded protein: CASSPGLGLSSYEQYF.

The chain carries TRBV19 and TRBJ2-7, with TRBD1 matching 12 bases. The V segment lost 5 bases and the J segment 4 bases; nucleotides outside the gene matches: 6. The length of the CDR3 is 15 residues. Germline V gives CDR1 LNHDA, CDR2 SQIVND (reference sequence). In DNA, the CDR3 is TGTGCCAGTAGTCCGGGACAGGGGGCGGTTTACGAGCAGTACTTC. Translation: CASSPGQGAVYEQYF.

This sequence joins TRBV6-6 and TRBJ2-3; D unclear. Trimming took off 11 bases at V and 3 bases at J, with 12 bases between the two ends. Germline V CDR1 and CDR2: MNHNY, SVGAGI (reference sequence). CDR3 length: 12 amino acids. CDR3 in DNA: TGTGCCTCCAGGAGTTCAACAGATACGCAGTATTTT. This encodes CASRSSTDTQYF.

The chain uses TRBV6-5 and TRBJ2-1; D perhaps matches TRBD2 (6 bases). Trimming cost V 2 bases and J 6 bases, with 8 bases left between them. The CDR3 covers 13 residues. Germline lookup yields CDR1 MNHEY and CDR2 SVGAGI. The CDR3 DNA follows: TGTGCCAGCAGTTACCCAGCGGGCAATGAGCAGTTCTTC. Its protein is CASSYPAGNEQFF.

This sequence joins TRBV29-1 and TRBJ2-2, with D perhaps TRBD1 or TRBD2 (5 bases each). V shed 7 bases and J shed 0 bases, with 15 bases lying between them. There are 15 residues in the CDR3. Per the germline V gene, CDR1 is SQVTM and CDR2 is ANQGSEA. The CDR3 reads CSAVLGASNTGELFF. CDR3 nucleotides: TGCAGCGCCGTCCTCGGGGCCTCGAACACCGGGGAGCTGTTTTTT.

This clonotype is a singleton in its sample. The CDR3 loop reads CSVEGGASGYTF. The CDR3, as DNA: TGCAGCGTTGAGGGGGGAGCTAGCGGCTACACCTTC. The V gene is TRBV29-1, the J gene TRBJ1-2; D is perhaps TRBD1 (5 bases). Trimming stripped 3 bases from V and 8 bases from J, with 13 bases between. Germline V gene sequence: CDR1 SQVTM, CDR2 ANQGSEA. CDR3 size: 12 residues. Variable domain in full (rest from reference TRBV29-1 and TRBJ1-2): SAVISQKPSRDICQRGTSLTIQCQVDSQVTMMFWYRQQPGQSLTLIATANQGSEATYESGFVIDKFPISRPNLTFSTLTVSNMSPEDSSIYLCSVEGGASGYTFGSGTRLTVV.

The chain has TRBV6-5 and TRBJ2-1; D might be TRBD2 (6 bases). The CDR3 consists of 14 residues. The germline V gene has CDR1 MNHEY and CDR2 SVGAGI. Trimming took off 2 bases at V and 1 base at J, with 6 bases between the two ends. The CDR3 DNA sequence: TGTGCCAGCAGTTACGGAGGGTCCTACAATGAGCAGTTCTTC. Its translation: CASSYGGSYNEQFF.

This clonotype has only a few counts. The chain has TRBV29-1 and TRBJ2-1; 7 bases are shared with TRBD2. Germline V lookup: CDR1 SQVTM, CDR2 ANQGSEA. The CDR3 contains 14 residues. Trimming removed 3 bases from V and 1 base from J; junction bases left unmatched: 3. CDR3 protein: CSVEGRGSYNEQFF. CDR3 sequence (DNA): TGCAGCGTTGAGGGGCGGGGGTCCTACAATGAGCAGTTCTTC.

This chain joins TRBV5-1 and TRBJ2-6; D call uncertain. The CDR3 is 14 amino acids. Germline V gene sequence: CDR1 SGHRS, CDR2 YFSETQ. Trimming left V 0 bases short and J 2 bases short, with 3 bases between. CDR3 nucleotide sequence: TGCGCCAGCAGCTTGGATACTGGGGCCAACGTCCTGACTTTC. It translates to CASSLDTGANVLTF.

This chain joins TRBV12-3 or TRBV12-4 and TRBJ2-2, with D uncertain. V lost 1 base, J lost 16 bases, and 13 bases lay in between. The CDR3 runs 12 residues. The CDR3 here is CASSLDSVVRFF. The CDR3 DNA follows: TGTGCCAGCAGTTTAGACTCCGTGGTTCGGTTTTTT.

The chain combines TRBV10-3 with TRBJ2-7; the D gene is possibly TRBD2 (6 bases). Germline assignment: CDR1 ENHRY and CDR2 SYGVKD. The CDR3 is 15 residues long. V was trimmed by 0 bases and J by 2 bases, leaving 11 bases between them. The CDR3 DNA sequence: TGTGCCATCAGTGAGTCCCGGACTAACACCTACGAGCAGTACTTC. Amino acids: CAISESRTNTYEQYF.

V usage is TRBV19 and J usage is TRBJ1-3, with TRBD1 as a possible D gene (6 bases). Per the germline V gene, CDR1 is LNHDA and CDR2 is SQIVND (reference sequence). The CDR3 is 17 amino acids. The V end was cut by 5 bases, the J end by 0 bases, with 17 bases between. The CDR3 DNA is TGTGCCAGTAGTCAATCTATCCAGGGGCCCTCTGGAAACACCATATATTTT. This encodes CASSQSIQGPSGNTIYF.

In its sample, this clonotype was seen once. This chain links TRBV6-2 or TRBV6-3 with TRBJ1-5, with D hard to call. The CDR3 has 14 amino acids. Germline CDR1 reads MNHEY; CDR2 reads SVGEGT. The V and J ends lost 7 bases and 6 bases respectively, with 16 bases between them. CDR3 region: CASIEGVSSQPQHF. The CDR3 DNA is TGTGCCAGCATCGAGGGAGTCTCCAGTCAGCCCCAGCATTTT.

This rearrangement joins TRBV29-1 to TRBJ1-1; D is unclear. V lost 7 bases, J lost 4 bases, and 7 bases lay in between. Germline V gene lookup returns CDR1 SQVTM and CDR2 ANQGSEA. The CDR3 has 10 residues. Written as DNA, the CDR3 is TGCAGCGGAATGAGCACTGAAGCTTTCTTT. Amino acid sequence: CSGMSTEAFF.

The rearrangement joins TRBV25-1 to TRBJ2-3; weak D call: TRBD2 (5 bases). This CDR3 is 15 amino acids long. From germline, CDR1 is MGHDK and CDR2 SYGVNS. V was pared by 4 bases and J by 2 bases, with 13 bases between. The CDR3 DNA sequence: TGTGCCAGCAGTGGCCAGCGGCAACTCACAGATACGCAGTATTTT. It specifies CASSGQRQLTDTQYF.